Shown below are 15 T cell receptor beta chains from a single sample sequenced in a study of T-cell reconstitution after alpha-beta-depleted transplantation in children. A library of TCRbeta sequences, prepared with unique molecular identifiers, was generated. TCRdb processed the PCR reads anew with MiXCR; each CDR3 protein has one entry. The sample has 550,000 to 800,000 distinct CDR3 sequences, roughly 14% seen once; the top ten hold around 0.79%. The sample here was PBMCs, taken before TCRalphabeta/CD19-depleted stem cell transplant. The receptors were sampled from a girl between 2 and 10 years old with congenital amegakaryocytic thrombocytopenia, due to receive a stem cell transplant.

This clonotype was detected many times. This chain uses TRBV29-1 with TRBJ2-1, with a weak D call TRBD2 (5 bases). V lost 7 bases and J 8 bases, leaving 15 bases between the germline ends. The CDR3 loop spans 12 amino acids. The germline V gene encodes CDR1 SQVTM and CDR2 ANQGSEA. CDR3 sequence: CSAKLGADEQFF. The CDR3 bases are TGCAGCGCCAAACTGGGAGCCGATGAGCAGTTCTTC.

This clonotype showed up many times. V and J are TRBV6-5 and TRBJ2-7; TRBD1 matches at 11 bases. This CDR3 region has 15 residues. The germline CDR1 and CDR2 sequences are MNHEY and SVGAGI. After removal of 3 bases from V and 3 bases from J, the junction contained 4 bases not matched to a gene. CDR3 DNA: TGTGCCAGCAGTTATTCCGGGACAGGGGGCTACGAGCAGTACTTC. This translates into CASSYSGTGGYEQYF.

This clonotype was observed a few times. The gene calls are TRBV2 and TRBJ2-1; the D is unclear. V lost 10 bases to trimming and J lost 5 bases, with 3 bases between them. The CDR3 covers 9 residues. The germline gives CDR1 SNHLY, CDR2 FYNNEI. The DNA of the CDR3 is TGTGCCACCCACAATGAGCAGTTCTTC. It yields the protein CATHNEQFF.

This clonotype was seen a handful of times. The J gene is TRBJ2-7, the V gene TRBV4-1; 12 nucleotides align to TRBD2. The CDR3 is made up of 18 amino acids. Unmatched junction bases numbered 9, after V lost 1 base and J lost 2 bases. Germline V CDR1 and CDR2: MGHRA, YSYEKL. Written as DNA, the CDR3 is TGCGCCAGCAGCCAAGTCGGTAGGACTAGCGGGGTACCCTACGAGCAGTACTTC. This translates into CASSQVGRTSGVPYEQYF.

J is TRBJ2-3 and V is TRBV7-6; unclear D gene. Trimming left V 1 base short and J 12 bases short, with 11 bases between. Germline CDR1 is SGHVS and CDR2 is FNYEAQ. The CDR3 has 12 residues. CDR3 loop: CASSLGRGRQYF. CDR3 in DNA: TGTGCCAGCAGCTTAGGTAGAGGTCGACAGTATTTT.

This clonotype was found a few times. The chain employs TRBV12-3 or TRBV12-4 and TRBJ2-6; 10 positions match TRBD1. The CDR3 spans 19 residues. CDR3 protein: CACSHRGRDRGSGANVLTF. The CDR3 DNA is TGTGCATGCAGTCACCGTGGCCGGGACAGGGGCTCTGGGGCCAACGTCCTGACTTTC.

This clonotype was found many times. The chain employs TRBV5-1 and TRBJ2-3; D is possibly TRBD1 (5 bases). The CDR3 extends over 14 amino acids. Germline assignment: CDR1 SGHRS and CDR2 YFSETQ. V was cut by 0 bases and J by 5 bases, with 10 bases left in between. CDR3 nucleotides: TGCGCCAGCAGCTTGGGGGGCGCAGGAGATACGCAGTATTTT. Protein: CASSLGGAGDTQYF.

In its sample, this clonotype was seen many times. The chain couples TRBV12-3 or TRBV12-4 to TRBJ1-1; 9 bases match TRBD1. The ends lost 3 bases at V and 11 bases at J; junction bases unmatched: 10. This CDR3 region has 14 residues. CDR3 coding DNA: TGTGCCAGCAGTTTTAGCCTACAGGGGGCAGGGGCTTTCTTT. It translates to CASSFSLQGAGAFF.

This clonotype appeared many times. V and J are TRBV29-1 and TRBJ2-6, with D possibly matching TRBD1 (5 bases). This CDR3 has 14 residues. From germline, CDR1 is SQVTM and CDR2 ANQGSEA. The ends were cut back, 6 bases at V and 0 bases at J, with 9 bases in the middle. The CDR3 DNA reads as TGCAGCGTAGGGGCCTCCTCTGGGGCCAACGTCCTGACTTTC. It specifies CSVGASSGANVLTF.

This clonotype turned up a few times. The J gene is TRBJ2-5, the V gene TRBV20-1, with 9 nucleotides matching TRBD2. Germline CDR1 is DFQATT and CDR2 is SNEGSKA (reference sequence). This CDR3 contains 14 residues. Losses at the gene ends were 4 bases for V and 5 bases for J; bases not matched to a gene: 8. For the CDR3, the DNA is TGCAGTGCTATAAGGTCTAGCGGGGCGGAGACCCAGTACTTC. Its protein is CSAIRSSGAETQYF.

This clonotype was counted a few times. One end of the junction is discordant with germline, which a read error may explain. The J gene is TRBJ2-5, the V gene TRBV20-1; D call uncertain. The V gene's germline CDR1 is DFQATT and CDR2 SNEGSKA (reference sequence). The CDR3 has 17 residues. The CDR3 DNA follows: TGCTGTGCTAGAGATCGATTCTCGTGGTCTGGCTTGGAGACCCAGTACTTC. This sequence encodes CCARDRFSWSGLETQYF.

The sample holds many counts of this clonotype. The DNA for the CDR3 is TGTGCCAGCAGCGCACTAACTAGCGGGAGCACAGATACGCAGTATTTT. The encoded protein is CASSALTSGSTDTQYF. The chain employs TRBV7-8 and TRBJ2-3; 9 nucleotides match TRBD2. Trimming cost V 5 bases and J 0 bases; bases outside gene matches: 6. The CDR3 extends over 16 amino acids. Per the germline V gene, CDR1 is SGHVS and CDR2 is FQNEAQ. The full variable domain, in which reference TRBV7-8 and TRBJ2-3 provide the parts outside the CDR3, is GAGVSQSPRYKVAKRGQDVALRCDPISGHVSLFWYQQALGQGPEFLTYFQNEAQLDKSGLPSDRFFAERPEGSVSTLKIQRTQQEDSAVYLCASSALTSGSTDTQYFGPGTRLTVL.

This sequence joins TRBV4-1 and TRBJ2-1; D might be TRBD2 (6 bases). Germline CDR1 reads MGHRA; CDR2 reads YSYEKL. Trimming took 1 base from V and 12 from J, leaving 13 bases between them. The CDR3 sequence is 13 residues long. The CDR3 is CASSQAGVPLQFF. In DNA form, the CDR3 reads TGCGCCAGCAGCCAAGCGGGGGTCCCCCTGCAGTTCTTC.

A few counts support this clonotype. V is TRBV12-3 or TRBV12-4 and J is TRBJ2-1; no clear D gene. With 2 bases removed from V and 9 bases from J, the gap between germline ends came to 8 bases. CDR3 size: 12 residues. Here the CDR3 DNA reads TGTGCCAGCAGTTTAAGGGAACTTGAGCAGTTCTTC. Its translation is CASSLRELEQFF.

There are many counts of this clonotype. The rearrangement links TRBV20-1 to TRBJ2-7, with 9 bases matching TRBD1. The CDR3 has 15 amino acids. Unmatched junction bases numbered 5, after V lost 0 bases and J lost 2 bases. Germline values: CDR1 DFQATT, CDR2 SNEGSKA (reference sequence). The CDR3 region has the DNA TGCAGTGCTAGAGATCAGGACAGGGGCACCTACGAGCAGTACTTC. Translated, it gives CSARDQDRGTYEQYF.